This T cell receptor (beta chain) was recorded in a study of T-cell memory formation after mild COVID-19. This clonotype was seen a handful of times. A 5'RACE reaction primed in the constant segment made cDNA libraries of TCR alpha and TCR beta, and these carried sample barcodes and UMIs. TCRdb re-analysed the 5' RACE reads in MiXCR, keeping a single row per CDR3 protein. The repertoire consists of roughly 130,000 distinct CDR3 sequences, with about 6% occurring once and the leading ten covering approximately 2%. CDR3 length: 15 amino acids. V lost 7 bases, J lost 5 bases, and 18 bases lay in between.

Sequencing input: PBMCs or a T cell subset sorted from them (not recorded which). The receptor was isolated from an adult woman who had mild COVID-19 (a few samples of this study predate the infection). Cell type and time point are not known. The chain employs TRBV12-3 or TRBV12-4 and TRBJ1-5, with D maybe TRBD1 (6 bases). CDR3 amino acids: CASTRGAGADQPQHF. For the CDR3, the DNA is TGTGCCAGCACTCGGGGGGCAGGGGCAGATCAGCCCCAGCATTTT.